This T cell receptor beta chain emerged from a study of blood T cell repertoires in COVID-19. Study context: The United States, Italy and Spain were the sources of the acute and convalescent COVID-19 samples. PBMCs, B-cell-depleted T cells, or T cells were the source of the cDNA or gDNA that made up the material.

Original handling: Amplifying reference gene primers gave estimates of nucleated cell counts. Clones were sequenced by immunoSEQ multiplex PCR, and TCRdb holds only the in-frame ones, with some missing. That table is the source of V, J and clone size, and D and trimming were worked out from the DNA. The table includes under 200,000 clones, 86% detected once. CDR3 size: 13 residues. Germline V lookup: CDR1 LNHNV, CDR2 YYDKDF (reference sequence). V lost 3 bases, J lost 8 bases, and 14 bases lay in between. The sequenced material came from peripheral blood. V is TRBV15 and J is TRBJ2-7; tentative D call: TRBD2 (5 bases). The sequence was obtained from a man between 65 and 85 years old with acute or convalescent COVID-19. This CDR3 is CATSRPYDGKQYF. The DNA of the CDR3 is TGTGCCACCAGCAGGCCTTATGACGGGAAGCAGTACTTC.